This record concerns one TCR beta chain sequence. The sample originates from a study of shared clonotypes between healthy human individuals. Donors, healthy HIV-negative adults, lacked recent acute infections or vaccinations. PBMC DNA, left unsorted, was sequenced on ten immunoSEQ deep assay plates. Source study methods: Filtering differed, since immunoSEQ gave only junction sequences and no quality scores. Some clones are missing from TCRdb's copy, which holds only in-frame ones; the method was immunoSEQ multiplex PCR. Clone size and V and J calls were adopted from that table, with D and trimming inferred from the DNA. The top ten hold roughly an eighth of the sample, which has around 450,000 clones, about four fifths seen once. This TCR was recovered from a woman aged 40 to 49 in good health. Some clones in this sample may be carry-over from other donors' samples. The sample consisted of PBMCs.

CDR3 amino acids: CASNEPKDRGNYEQYF. CDR3 sequence (DNA): TGTGCCAGCAACGAACCCAAGGACAGGGGGAACTACGAGCAGTACTTC. V is TRBV2 and J is TRBJ2-7, with 10 bases identical to TRBD1. V was pared by 7 bases and J by 3 bases, with 12 bases of the junction left unmatched. CDR1 is SNHLY, CDR2 FYNNEI, per germline. The CDR3 contains 16 residues.